The 2 T cell receptor beta chains given below trace back to one sample, sequenced in a study of blood T cell repertoires in COVID-19. The protocol was immunoSEQ multiplex PCR, while the TCRdb copy is restricted to in-frame clones and leaves out a portion. The table shows around 210,000 clones, with roughly 84% occurring only once. The sample consisted of peripheral blood. The receptors originated from a man in his forties or fifties with COVID-19, enrolled during active disease.

The V gene is TRBV28, the J gene TRBJ2-7; 8 bases agree with TRBD1. The CDR3 has 16 amino acids. The germline gives CDR1 MDHEN, CDR2 SYDVKM. The trim removed 5 bases at V and 3 bases at J, leaving 12 bases unmatched. CDR3 amino acids: CASSIRQGMHGYEQYF. The CDR3 DNA reads TGTGCCAGCAGTATACGACAGGGGATGCATGGCTACGAGCAGTACTTC.

In the case of this clone: The junction departs from the called germline gene at one end, perhaps through a read error. V usage is TRBV7-7 and J usage is TRBJ2-3; no clear D. The CDR3 runs to 15 residues. Germline V CDR1 and CDR2: SSHAT, FNYEAQ (reference sequence). CDR3 sequence (DNA): TGTGCTAGCAGCCCCCAAGCCGTTGGCACAGATACGCAGTATTTT. Amino acids: CASSPQAVGTDTQYF.